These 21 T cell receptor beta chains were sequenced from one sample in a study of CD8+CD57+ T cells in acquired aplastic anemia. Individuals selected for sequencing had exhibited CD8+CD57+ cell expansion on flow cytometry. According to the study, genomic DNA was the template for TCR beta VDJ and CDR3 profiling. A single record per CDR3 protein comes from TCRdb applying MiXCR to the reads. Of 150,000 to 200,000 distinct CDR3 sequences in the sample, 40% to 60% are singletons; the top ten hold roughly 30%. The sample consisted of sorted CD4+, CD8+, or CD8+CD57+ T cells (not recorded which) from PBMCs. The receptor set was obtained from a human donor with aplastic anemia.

In DNA, the CDR3 is TGTGCCAGTAGCGACAGGGGCAATCAGCCCCAGCATTTT. It codes for CASSDRGNQPQHF. This rearrangement joins TRBV19 to TRBJ1-5; 7 nucleotides agree with TRBD1. Germline-derived CDR1 and CDR2 are LNHDA and SQIVND (reference sequence). The CDR3 is made up of 13 amino acids. Trimming cost V 6 bases and J 2 bases; bases outside gene matches: 1.

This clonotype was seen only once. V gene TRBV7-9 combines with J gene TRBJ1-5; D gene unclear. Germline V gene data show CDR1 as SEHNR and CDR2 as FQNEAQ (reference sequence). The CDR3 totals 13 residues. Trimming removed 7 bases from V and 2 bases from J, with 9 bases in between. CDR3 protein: CASTRLGNQPQHF. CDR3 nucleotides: TGTGCCAGCACCCGGTTGGGCAATCAGCCCCAGCATTTT.

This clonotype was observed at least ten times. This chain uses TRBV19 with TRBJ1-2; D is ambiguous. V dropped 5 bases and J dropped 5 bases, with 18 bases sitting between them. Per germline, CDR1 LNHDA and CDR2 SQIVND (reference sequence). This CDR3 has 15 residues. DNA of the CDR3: TGTGCCAGTAGTTTTGTGGAAGCCCTTTCTTATGGCTACACCTTC. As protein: CASSFVEALSYGYTF.

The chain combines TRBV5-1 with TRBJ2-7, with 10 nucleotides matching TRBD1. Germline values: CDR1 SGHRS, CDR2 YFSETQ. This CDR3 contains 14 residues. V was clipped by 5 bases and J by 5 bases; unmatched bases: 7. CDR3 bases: TGCGCCAGCAGGACAGGGGGCGCGGTTGACGAGCAGTACTTC. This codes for CASRTGGAVDEQYF.

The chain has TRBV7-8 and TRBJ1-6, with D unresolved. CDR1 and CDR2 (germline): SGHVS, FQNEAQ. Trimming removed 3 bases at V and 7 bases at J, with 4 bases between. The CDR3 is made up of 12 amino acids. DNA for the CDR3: TGTGCCAGCAGCTTCGGGAATTCACCCCTCCACTTT. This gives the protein CASSFGNSPLHF.

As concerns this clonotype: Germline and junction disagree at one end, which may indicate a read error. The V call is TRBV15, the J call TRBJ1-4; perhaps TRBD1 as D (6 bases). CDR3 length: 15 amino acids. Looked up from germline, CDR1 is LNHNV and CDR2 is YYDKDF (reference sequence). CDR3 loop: CATSRDRSLNEKLFF. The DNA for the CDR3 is TGTGCCACCAGCCGAGACAGGTCGCTAAATGAAAAACTGTTTTTT.

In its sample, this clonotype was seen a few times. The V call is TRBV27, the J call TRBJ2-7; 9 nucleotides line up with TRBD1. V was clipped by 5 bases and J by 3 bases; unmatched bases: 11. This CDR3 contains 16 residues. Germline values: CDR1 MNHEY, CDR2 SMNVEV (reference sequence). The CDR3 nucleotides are TGTGCCAGCAGTCCTCGGGACAGGGAGGGCTTCTACGAGCAGTACTTC. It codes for CASSPRDREGFYEQYF.

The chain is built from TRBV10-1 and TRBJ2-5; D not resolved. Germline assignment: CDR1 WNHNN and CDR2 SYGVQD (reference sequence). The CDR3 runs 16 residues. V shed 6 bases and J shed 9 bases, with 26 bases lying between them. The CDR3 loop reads CASRCGRSAVLGSQYF. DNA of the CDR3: TGCGCCAGCAGGTGCGGTCGGTCGGCCGTCCTAGGGTCCCAGTACTTC.

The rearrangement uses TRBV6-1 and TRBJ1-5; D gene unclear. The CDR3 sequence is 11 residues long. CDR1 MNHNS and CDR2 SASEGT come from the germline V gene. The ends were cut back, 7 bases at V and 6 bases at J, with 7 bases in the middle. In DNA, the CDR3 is TGTGCCAGCATGGGAGCTCAGCCCCAGCATTTT. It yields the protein CASMGAQPQHF.

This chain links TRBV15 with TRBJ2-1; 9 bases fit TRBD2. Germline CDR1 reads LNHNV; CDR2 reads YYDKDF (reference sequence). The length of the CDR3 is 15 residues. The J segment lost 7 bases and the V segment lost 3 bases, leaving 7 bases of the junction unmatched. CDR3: CATSSLAGHTNEQFF. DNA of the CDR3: TGTGCCACCAGCAGTCTAGCGGGGCATACAAATGAGCAGTTCTTC.

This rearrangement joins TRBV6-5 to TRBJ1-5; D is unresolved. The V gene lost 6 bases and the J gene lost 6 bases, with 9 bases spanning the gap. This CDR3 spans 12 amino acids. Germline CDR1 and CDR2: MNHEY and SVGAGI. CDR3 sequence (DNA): TGTGCCAGCAGGACCCCAGGTCAGCCCCAGCATTTT. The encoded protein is CASRTPGQPQHF.

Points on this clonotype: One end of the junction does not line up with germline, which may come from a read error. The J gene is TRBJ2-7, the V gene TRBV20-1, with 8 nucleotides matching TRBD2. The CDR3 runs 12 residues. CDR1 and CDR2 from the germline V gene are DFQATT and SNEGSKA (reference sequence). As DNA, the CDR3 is TGCAGTGCCGGGGGGGCGTCCGACGAGCAGTACTTT. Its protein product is CSAGGASDEQYF.

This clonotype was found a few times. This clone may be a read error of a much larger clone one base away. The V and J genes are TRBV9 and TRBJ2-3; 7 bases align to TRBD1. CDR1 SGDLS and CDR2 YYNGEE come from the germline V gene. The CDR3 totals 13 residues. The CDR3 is CASSAGGPDMQYF. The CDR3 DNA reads TGTGCCAGCAGCGCAGGGGGACCAGATATGCAGTATTTT.

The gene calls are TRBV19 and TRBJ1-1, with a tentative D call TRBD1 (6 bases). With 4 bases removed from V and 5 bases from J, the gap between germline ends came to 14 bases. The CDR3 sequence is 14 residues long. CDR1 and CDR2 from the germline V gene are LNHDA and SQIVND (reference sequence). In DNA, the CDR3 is TGTGCCAGTAGTAGAGTACAGGGATATACTGAAGCTTTCTTT. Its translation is CASSRVQGYTEAFF.

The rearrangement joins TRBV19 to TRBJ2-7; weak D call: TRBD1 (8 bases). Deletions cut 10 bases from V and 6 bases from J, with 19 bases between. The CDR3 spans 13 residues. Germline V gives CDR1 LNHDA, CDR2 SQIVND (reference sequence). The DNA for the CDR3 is TGTGCCACTTCCCGGACAGGGAGGGTCGAGCAGTACTTC. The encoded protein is CATSRTGRVEQYF.

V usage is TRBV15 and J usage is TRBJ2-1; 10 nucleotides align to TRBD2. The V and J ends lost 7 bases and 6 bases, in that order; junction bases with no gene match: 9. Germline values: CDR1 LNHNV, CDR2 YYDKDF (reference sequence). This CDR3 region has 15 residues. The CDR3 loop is CATMISGRPINEQFF. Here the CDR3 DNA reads TGTGCCACCATGATTAGCGGGAGGCCAATCAATGAGCAGTTCTTC. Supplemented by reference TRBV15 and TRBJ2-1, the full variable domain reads DAMVIQNPRYQVTQFGKPVTLSCSQTLNHNVMYWYQQKSSQAPKLLFHYYDKDFNNEADTPDNFQSRRPNTSFCFLDIRSPGLGDTAMYLCATMISGRPINEQFFGPGTRLTVL.

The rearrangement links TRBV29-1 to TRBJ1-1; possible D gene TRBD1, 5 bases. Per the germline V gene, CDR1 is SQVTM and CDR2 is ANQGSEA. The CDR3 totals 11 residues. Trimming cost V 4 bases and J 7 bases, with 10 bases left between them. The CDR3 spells CSVGDVGEAFF. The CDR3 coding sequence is TGCAGCGTTGGGGACGTCGGTGAAGCTTTCTTT.

In DNA, the CDR3 is TGTGCCAGTAGTATAGTTTTGAGCGGGAGCCCCTGCAATGAGCAGTTCTTC. Translation: CASSIVLSGSPCNEQFF. This chain uses TRBV19 with TRBJ2-1; 8 nucleotides match TRBD2. The V gene's germline CDR1 is LNHDA and CDR2 SQIVND (reference sequence). J lost 6 bases, V lost 1 base, and 11 bases had no gene match. The CDR3 runs to 17 residues.

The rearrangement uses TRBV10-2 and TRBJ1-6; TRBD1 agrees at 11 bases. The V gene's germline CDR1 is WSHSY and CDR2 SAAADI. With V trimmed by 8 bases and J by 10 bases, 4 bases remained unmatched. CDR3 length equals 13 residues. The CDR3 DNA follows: TGCGCCAGCGACCGGGACAGGGGGTCACCCCTCCACTTT. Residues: CASDRDRGSPLHF.

In nucleotides, the CDR3 is TGCAGCGTCCCGTCGACAGGGGGAAATCAGCCCCAGCATTTT. It specifies CSVPSTGGNQPQHF. The chain recombines TRBV29-1 with TRBJ1-5; the match to TRBD1 covers 9 bases. CDR1 is SQVTM and CDR2 is ANQGSEA in the germline V gene. Unmatched junction bases numbered 7, after V lost 6 bases and J lost 4 bases. This CDR3 has 14 residues.

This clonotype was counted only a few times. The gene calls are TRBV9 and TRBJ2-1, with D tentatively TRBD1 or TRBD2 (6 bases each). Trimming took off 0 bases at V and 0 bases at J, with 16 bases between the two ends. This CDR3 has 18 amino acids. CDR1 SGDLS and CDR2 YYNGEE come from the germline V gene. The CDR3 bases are TGTGCCAGCAGCGTAGATCGGAGGGGGTACTTCTCCTACAATGAGCAGTTCTTC. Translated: CASSVDRRGYFSYNEQFF.